Shown below are 32 T cell receptor beta chains from a single sample sequenced in a study of T cells after yellow fever vaccination. MiXCR, applied by TCRdb to the 5' RACE reads, yields one record per CDR3 protein. The table lists around 300,000 distinct CDR3 sequences, over 4% of them singletons. The source was PBMCs, collected 5 days after the yellow fever booster vaccination. These TCRs come from a man aged 18 to 29 who received the YFV17D yellow fever vaccine.

This clonotype has at least ten counts. The chain uses TRBV9 and TRBJ2-7; 10 positions agree with TRBD2. There are 14 residues in the CDR3. Germline V CDR1 and CDR2: SGDLS, YYNGEE. V trimming: 4 bases; J trimming: 7 bases; junction bases outside the gene matches: 8. The CDR3 sequence: CASSPGTSAGEQYV. CDR3 DNA: TGTGCCAGCAGCCCCGGGACTAGCGCTGGAGAGCAGTACGTC.

The chain recombines TRBV9 with TRBJ2-3; 8 positions match TRBD2. Germline V gives CDR1 SGDLS, CDR2 YYNGEE. This CDR3 region has 15 residues. V lost 2 bases and J lost 4; bases outside the gene matches: 6. CDR3 loop: CASSVSGGRADTQYF. CDR3 nucleotide sequence: TGTGCCAGCAGCGTCTCGGGGGGGCGCGCAGATACGCAGTATTTT.

This clonotype was counted only a few times. The rearrangement links TRBV20-1 to TRBJ1-4; TRBD1 aligns across 11 bases. Germline V gene data show CDR1 as DFQATT and CDR2 as SNEGSKA (reference sequence). V trimming: 6 bases; J trimming: 5 bases; junction bases outside the gene matches: 5. The CDR3 sequence is 14 residues long. The CDR3 nucleotides read TGCAGTGCCCCTTGGACAGGGGGCAATGAAAAACTGTTTTTT. It is translated as CSAPWTGGNEKLFF.

This clonotype occurred a few times. V gene TRBV9 combines with J gene TRBJ1-2; 8 bases are a match to TRBD1. Germline lookup yields CDR1 SGDLS and CDR2 YYNGEE. CDR3 length: 16 residues. The trim removed 3 bases at V and 4 bases at J, leaving 11 bases unmatched. This chain's CDR3 is CASSDRDRGGGYGYTF. In DNA, the CDR3 is TGTGCCAGCAGCGACCGAGACAGGGGCGGGGGCTATGGCTACACCTTC. The entire variable domain, with the rest obtained from reference TRBV9 and TRBJ1-2, is as follows: DSGVTQTPKHLITATGQRVTLRCSPRSGDLSVYWYQQSLDQGLQFLIQYYNGEERAKGNILERFSAQQFPDLHSELNLSSLELGDSALYFCASSDRDRGGGYGYTFGSGTRLTVV.

A note on this clonotype: This may stem from a read error, because a much larger clone lies one nucleotide away. The chain carries TRBV7-9 and TRBJ2-5; 8 positions agree with TRBD1. CDR3 length: 14 residues. After removal of 3 bases from V and 9 bases from J, the junction contained 9 bases not matched to a gene. Germline V lookup: CDR1 SEHNR, CDR2 FQNEAQ (reference sequence). The CDR3 DNA reads as TGTGCCAGCAGCTTTCAGGGGGCCTGGGAGTCCCAGTACTTC. The encoded protein is CASSFQGAWESQYF.

This clonotype has just a few counts. The chain couples TRBV27 to TRBJ2-5, with D perhaps matching TRBD1 (6 bases). Trimming left V 6 bases short and J 1 base short, with 15 bases between. Germline loops: CDR1 MNHEY, CDR2 SMNVEV (reference sequence). The CDR3 runs to 15 residues. The CDR3 region has the DNA TGTGCCAGCAGGACAGGATGGGGCATCCAAGAGACCCAGTACTTC. Its protein product is CASRTGWGIQETQYF.

The chain is built from TRBV7-2 and TRBJ2-1, with TRBD1 identical over 8 bases. J gave up 13 bases and V 6 bases, and 8 bases lay outside the gene matches. Germline CDR1 SGHTA, CDR2 FQGNSA. This CDR3 is built from 12 residues. CDR3 in DNA: TGTGCCAGCAGAGAACAGGGGGGATCCCAGTTCTTC. Translation gives CASREQGGSQFF.

The chain links TRBV12-3 or TRBV12-4 to TRBJ1-1, with D hard to call. The CDR3 covers 13 residues. V lost 5 bases and J lost 6, with 13 bases in between. CDR3 in amino acids: CASSELTQAEAFF. For the CDR3, the DNA is TGTGCCAGCAGTGAGTTGACGCAGGCTGAAGCTTTCTTT.

The chain is built from TRBV12-3 or TRBV12-4 and TRBJ2-1; D gene ambiguous. This CDR3 contains 12 residues. V was cut by 5 bases and J by 11 bases, with 13 bases left in between. CDR3 bases: TGTGCCAGCAGTCCCCGTTGGCTTCAGCAGTTCTTC. It yields the protein CASSPRWLQQFF.

This clonotype was detected only a few times. This chain uses TRBV4-2 with TRBJ2-5; 10 bases are shared with TRBD2. The germline gives CDR1 LGHNA, CDR2 YNFKEQ. The CDR3 is made up of 19 amino acids. Trimming took 1 base from V and 0 from J; bases not matched to a gene: 11. The CDR3 coding sequence is TGTGCCAGCAGCCAAGCCATGTGGGATAGCGGGGGGAACCAAGAGACCCAGTACTTC. It is translated as CASSQAMWDSGGNQETQYF.

This clonotype was recorded a few times. The chain carries TRBV7-8 and TRBJ2-5; a possible D gene is TRBD1 (6 bases). The CDR3 is 14 residues long. Germline CDR1 SGHVS, CDR2 FQNEAQ. V dropped 6 bases and J dropped 2 bases, with 13 bases sitting between them. The CDR3 DNA reads TGTGCCAGCAGAAATAGTAGGGGGCAAGAGACCCAGTACTTC. Its translation is CASRNSRGQETQYF.

The DNA of the CDR3 is TGCGCCAGCAGCTTGGGACCAAGCGGGACCCAGTACTTC. Amino acids: CASSLGPSGTQYF. The rearrangement joins TRBV5-1 to TRBJ2-5, with D maybe TRBD2 (5 bases). The germline V gene encodes CDR1 SGHRS and CDR2 YFSETQ. The CDR3 consists of 13 residues. Trimming shortened V by 0 bases and J by 7 bases, and 10 bases separated the two germline ends.

This clonotype was detected only a few times. The genes are TRBV5-1 and TRBJ1-1; the match to TRBD1 covers 7 bases. The V gene's germline CDR1 is SGHRS and CDR2 YFSETQ. The CDR3 covers 13 residues. V was pared by 3 bases and J by 6 bases, with 5 bases of the junction left unmatched. The CDR3 nucleotides read TGCGCCAGCAGCTCGGGACAGCGAGCTGAAGCTTTCTTT. Encoded protein: CASSSGQRAEAFF.

This clonotype was observed a handful of times. This chain uses TRBV25-1 with TRBJ1-1; a possible D gene is TRBD1 (5 bases). The CDR3 runs 13 residues. CDR1 and CDR2 from the germline V gene are MGHDK and SYGVNS. V was shortened by 4 bases and J by 6 bases, with 12 bases between the two germline ends. CDR3 amino acids: CASSGQGRSEAFF. The CDR3 DNA reads TGTGCCAGCAGTGGTCAGGGTAGGTCTGAAGCTTTCTTT.

A few counts support this clonotype. The chain joins TRBV7-2 to TRBJ1-5; no reliable D call. The CDR3 covers 16 residues. Germline values: CDR1 SGHTA, CDR2 FQGNSA. Between the trimmed V and J ends, which lost 1 base and 4 bases, there was a span of 14 bases. The CDR3 here is CASSLDHGNGNQPQHF. CDR3 DNA sequence: TGTGCCAGCAGCTTAGATCACGGAAATGGGAATCAGCCCCAGCATTTT.

This sequence joins TRBV20-1 and TRBJ2-3, with D maybe TRBD2 (5 bases). V lost 7 bases to trimming and J lost 4 bases, with 18 bases between them. The germline gives CDR1 DFQATT, CDR2 SNEGSKA (reference sequence). The CDR3 loop spans 14 amino acids. CDR3 sequence (DNA): TGCAGTGTCAGGTCCAGGACTGGATCAGATACGCAGTATTTT. It yields the protein CSVRSRTGSDTQYF.

This clonotype has a handful of counts. This chain uses TRBV2 with TRBJ2-3, with 11 bases matching TRBD2. Germline trimming cut 6 bases from V and 4 bases from J; bases unmatched to any gene: 9. CDR3 length equals 16 residues. Per the germline V gene, CDR1 is SNHLY and CDR2 is FYNNEI. CDR3 coding DNA: TGTGCCAGCAGCTCTGACGCACTAGCGGGGGCAGATACGCAGTATTTT. As protein: CASSSDALAGADTQYF.

Only a few counts were recorded for this clonotype. The chain has TRBV5-1 and TRBJ2-3; 14 positions match TRBD2. In germline, CDR1 is SGHRS, CDR2 YFSETQ. There are 20 residues in the CDR3. V was clipped by 0 bases and J by 0 bases; unmatched bases: 9. The CDR3 loop is CASSLVRLAGGPGSTDTQYF. CDR3 DNA: TGCGCCAGCAGCTTGGTCAGACTAGCGGGGGGGCCAGGAAGCACAGATACGCAGTATTTT.

This clonotype was detected only a few times. The chain combines TRBV10-3 with TRBJ1-2; D is unresolved. From germline, CDR1 is ENHRY and CDR2 SYGVKD. This CDR3 comprises 13 residues. V lost 2 bases to trimming and J lost 1 base, with 5 bases between them. CDR3 nucleotides: TGTGCCATCAGTGAGCGAAGTAACTATGGCTACACCTTC. It codes for CAISERSNYGYTF.

This clonotype showed up just a few times. The chain uses TRBV5-6 and TRBJ2-2; the D gene could be TRBD1 or TRBD2 (5 bases each). Trimming removed 9 bases at V and 3 bases at J, with 15 bases between. Per germline, CDR1 SGHDT and CDR2 YYEEEE. The CDR3 is 14 residues long. For the CDR3, the DNA is TGTGCCACCTTTACCGGGGCCTACACCGGGGAGCTGTTTTTT. Its translation: CATFTGAYTGELFF.

The J gene is TRBJ1-1, the V gene TRBV27; no clear D gene. CDR3 length: 13 residues. V was shortened by 7 bases and J by 4 bases, with 13 bases between the two germline ends. CDR1 is MNHEY, CDR2 SMNVEV, per germline (reference sequence). The CDR3 region is CASTNRWGTEAFF. CDR3 coding DNA: TGTGCCAGCACCAACAGATGGGGCACTGAAGCTTTCTTT.

This sequence joins TRBV7-2 and TRBJ1-6, with 10 bases that match TRBD1. CDR1 is SGHTA and CDR2 is FQGNSA in the germline V gene. V dropped 2 bases and J dropped 7; count of bases not matched to a gene: 8. The CDR3 runs to 17 residues. The CDR3 bases are TGTGCCAGCAGCTTATTTGGGACAGGGGTAACAAATTCACCCCTCCACTTT. Its translation is CASSLFGTGVTNSPLHF.

This clonotype was detected only a few times. The chain uses TRBV14 and TRBJ2-2; D unresolved. The CDR3 length is 16 residues. Trimming stripped 0 bases from V and 1 base from J, with 9 bases between. Germline V gene sequence: CDR1 SGHDN, CDR2 FVKESK. CDR3: CASSQERWGNTGELFF. CDR3 coding DNA: TGTGCCAGCAGCCAAGAACGGTGGGGGAACACCGGGGAGCTGTTTTTT.

The chain has TRBV7-9 and TRBJ2-7; D might be TRBD1 (6 bases). Germline V CDR1 and CDR2: SEHNR, FQNEAQ (reference sequence). There are 15 residues in the CDR3. The V and J ends lost 2 bases and 2 bases respectively, with 13 bases between them. CDR3 amino acids: CASSLMPDSPYEQYF. The CDR3 DNA reads TGTGCCAGCAGCTTAATGCCGGACAGCCCCTACGAGCAGTACTTC.

The rearrangement joins TRBV29-1 to TRBJ1-2; D is unclear. The length of the CDR3 is 14 residues. Trimming pared 1 base from V and 3 bases from J, leaving 12 bases between. Germline V gene sequence: CDR1 SQVTM, CDR2 ANQGSEA. CDR3 nucleotide sequence: TGCAGCGTTGAAGTCTTCCGGCTGGACTATGGCTACACCTTC. It is translated as CSVEVFRLDYGYTF.

The V and J genes are TRBV19 and TRBJ2-2, with 7 nucleotides matching TRBD1. The germline gives CDR1 LNHDA, CDR2 SQIVND (reference sequence). The CDR3 loop spans 15 amino acids. V lost 4 bases, J lost 7 bases, and 9 bases stayed unmatched. The CDR3 bases are TGTGCCAGTAGTAGCCCCGAGGGGGCCGGCGGGGAGCTGTTTTTT. Protein product: CASSSPEGAGGELFF.

This chain joins TRBV10-3 and TRBJ1-1; 10 nucleotides agree with TRBD1. Germline values: CDR1 ENHRY, CDR2 SYGVKD. This CDR3 is 15 amino acids long. The junction had 9 bases not matched to a gene; V was cut back by 5 bases and J by 6 bases. This chain's CDR3 is CAISSSDRGQAEAFF. The DNA for the CDR3 is TGTGCCATCAGTTCCTCCGACAGGGGGCAGGCTGAAGCTTTCTTT.

For this clonotype: One end of the junction varies from germline; a read error may be responsible. V and J are TRBV7-7 and TRBJ2-2; 9 positions agree with TRBD1. Looked up from germline, CDR1 is SSHAT and CDR2 is FNYEAQ (reference sequence). The CDR3 is made up of 16 amino acids. CDR3 region: CASSSDGQGWAGELFF. Written as DNA, the CDR3 is TGTGCTAGCAGCTCAGACGGACAGGGGTGGGCCGGGGAGCTGTTTTTT.

This clonotype was recorded many times. The chain couples TRBV15 to TRBJ2-2; D possibly uses TRBD1 or TRBD2 (6 bases each). The V gene's germline CDR1 is LNHNV and CDR2 YYDKDF (reference sequence). This CDR3 comprises 13 residues. V was trimmed by 3 bases and J by 6 bases, leaving 8 bases between them. CDR3 in DNA: TGTGCCACCAGCAGCGGGGGCTCCGGGGAGCTGTTTTTT. Amino acid sequence: CATSSGGSGELFF.

This chain connects TRBV7-6 to TRBJ1-2; D unclear. Looked up from germline, CDR1 is SGHVS and CDR2 is FNYEAQ. CDR3 length: 14 residues. The germline V and J ends were trimmed by 5 bases and 2 bases, with 12 bases remaining between them. CDR3 amino acids: CASSRLNRNYGYTF. The CDR3 DNA follows: TGTGCCAGCAGCCGCCTAAACCGAAACTATGGCTACACCTTC.

The sample holds a few counts of this clonotype. This sequence joins TRBV19 and TRBJ1-6; 7 bases fit TRBD1. This CDR3 is 16 amino acids long. Germline CDR1 LNHDA, CDR2 SQIVND (reference sequence). J gave up 5 bases and V 6 bases, and 10 bases lay outside the gene matches. CDR3 region: CASRVGPGQHNSPLHF. CDR3 DNA sequence: TGTGCCAGTAGGGTCGGACCGGGACAGCATAATTCACCCCTCCACTTT.

In its sample, this clonotype was seen many times. The gene calls are TRBV7-6 and TRBJ1-1, with D perhaps TRBD1 (5 bases). Trimming shortened V by 5 bases and J by 2 bases, and 12 bases separated the two germline ends. The CDR3 is 14 residues long. CDR1 and CDR2 (germline): SGHVS, FNYEAQ. The CDR3 nucleotides read TGTGCCAGCAGCCGAAACCAGGGCAACACTGAAGCTTTCTTT. It yields the protein CASSRNQGNTEAFF.